This TCR beta chain was identified during a study of OX40 agonist ivuxolimab in advanced cancers. As for the study in general: All patients had ivuxolimab intravenously every 2 weeks at 0.01 to 10 mg/kg. Partial responses were seen in three patients, one with hepatocellular carcinoma and two with cutaneous melanoma.

The CDR3 is made up of 13 amino acids. Germline CDR1 and CDR2: KGHSH and LQKENI. Trimming at V came to 5 bases and at J to 4 bases, leaving 0 bases not matched to a gene. Clones were sequenced by immunoSEQ multiplex PCR, and TCRdb holds only the in-frame ones, with some missing. The sample lists 60,000 or so clones; approximately 86% were seen once. The rearrangement uses TRBV18 and TRBJ1-5; 9 bases fit TRBD1. This sample comprised CD4+ or CD8+ T cells sorted from blood, obtained in a trial of the OX40 agonist ivuxolimab. The TCR comes from an adult with an advanced solid tumor such as melanoma, head and neck, liver or kidney cancer. The CDR3 here is CASSGTGNQPQHF. CDR3 DNA: TGTGCCAGCTCAGGGACAGGGAATCAGCCCCAGCATTTT. Supplemented by reference TRBV18 and TRBJ1-5, the full variable domain reads NAGVMQNPRHLVRRRGQEARLRCSPMKGHSHVYWYRQLPEEGLKFMVYLQKENIIDESGMPKERFSAEFPKEGPSILRIQQVVRGDSAAYFCASSGTGNQPQHFGDGTRLSIL.